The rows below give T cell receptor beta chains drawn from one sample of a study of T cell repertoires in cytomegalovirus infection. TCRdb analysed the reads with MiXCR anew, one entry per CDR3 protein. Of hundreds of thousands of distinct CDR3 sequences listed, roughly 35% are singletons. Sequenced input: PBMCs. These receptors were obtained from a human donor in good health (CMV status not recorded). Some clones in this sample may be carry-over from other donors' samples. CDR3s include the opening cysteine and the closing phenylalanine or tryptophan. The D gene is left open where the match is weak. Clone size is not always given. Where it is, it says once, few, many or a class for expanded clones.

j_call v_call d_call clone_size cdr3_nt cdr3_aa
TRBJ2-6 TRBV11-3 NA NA TGTGCCAGCAGCCTTAAGACAGACTCTGGGGCCAACGTCCTGACTTTC CASSLKTDSGANVLTF
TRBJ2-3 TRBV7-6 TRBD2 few TGTGCCAGCAGCTTAGGAACGGGACTAGCGGGGGGGGGCCGCACAGATACGCAGTATTTT CASSLGTGLAGGGRTDTQYF
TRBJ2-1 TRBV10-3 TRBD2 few TGTGCCACCTACACTAATTGGCTAGCGGGGGGGGAAAGGAGGAATGAGCAGTTCTTC CATYTNWLAGGERRNEQFF
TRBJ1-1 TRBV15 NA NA TGTGCCACCAGCAGAGATTCGGGCAGTCCTCGCACTGAAGCTTTCTTT CATSRDSGSPRTEAFF
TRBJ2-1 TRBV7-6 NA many TGTGCCAGCAGCTTAGCCCTAGCAAGTAAAAATGAGCAGTTCTTC CASSLALASKNEQFF
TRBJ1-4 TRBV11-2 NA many TGTGCCAGCAGCTTACGAGGTCTAACTAATGAAAAACTGTTTTTT CASSLRGLTNEKLFF
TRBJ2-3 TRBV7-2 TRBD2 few TGTGCCAGCAGCGGGGGACTAGCGGGATTCGCAGATACGCAGTATTTT CASSGGLAGFADTQYF
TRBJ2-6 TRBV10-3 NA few TGTGCCATCAGCGAAAATATCGGGGTTGGGGCCAACGTCCTGACTTTC CAISENIGVGANVLTF
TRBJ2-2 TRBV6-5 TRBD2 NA TGTGCCAGCAGTTACCAAGCGGGAGAAGCCGGGGAGCTGTTTTTT CASSYQAGEAGELFF
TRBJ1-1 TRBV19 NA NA TGTGCCAGTAGTTCTTCAGGGGCGGACACTGAAGCTTTCTTT CASSSSGADTEAFF
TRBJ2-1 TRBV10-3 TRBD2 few TGTGCCAGCGGGGGGGCTGATGAGCAGTTCTTC CASGGADEQFF
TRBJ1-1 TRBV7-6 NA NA TGTGCCAGCAGCCAGCCGAGACAGAACACTGAAGCTTTCTTT CASSQPRQNTEAFF
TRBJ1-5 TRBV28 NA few TGTGCCAGCAGGGTCCGTGACAATCAGCCCCAGCATTTT CASRVRDNQPQHF
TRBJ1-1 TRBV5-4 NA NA TGTGCCAGCAGCTTGGAACGGAGCAGGACTGAAGCTTTCTTT CASSLERSRTEAFF
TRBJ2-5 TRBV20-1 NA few TGCAGTGCTAGTCCGGGTCAAGAGACCCAGTACTTC CSASPGQETQYF
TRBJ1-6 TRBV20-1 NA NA TGCAGTGCTGGGGTATCAGGGGCGGTGGGGTCACCCCTCCACTTT CSAGVSGAVGSPLHF
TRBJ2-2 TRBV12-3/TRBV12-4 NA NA TGTGCCAGCAGCCCGTATGGGACCGGGACGAACACCGGGGAGCTGTTTTTT CASSPYGTGTNTGELFF
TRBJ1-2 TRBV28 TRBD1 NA TGTGCCAGCATAAAGGGGGCAGCTAACTATGGCTACACCTTC CASIKGAANYGYTF
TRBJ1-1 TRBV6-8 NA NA TGTGCCAGCAGCTCCTCTCCTGTCCCTGAAGCTTTCTTT CASSSSPVPEAFF
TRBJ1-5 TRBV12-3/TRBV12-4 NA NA TGTGCCAGCAGTTTACAAGACAGCGGTCAGCCCCAGCATTTT CASSLQDSGQPQHF
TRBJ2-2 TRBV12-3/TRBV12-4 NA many TGTGCCAGCAGCCTCGGACTGAACACCGGGGAGCTGTTTTTT CASSLGLNTGELFF
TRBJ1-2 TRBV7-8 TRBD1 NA TGTGCCAGCAGGGAGGACAGGGGGAGCTATGGCTACACCTTC CASREDRGSYGYTF